This T cell receptor (beta chain) was sequenced for a study of a mutant IDH1 vaccine in newly diagnosed glioma. In the study overall: Before enrollment, the patients had been treated with radiotherapy alone, temozolomide alone, or both together. Most of them had received both. Broader study findings: Vaccination induced immune responses in around 93% of patients.

Documented time point: baseline, week 1 (first vaccination visit). As for treatment: pre-vaccination baseline after standard-of-care therapy. Patients carried new grade 3 or 4 IDH1-mutant astrocytomas lacking nuclear ATRX. Sequencing used immunoSEQ multiplex PCR; TCRdb keeps in-frame clones, though not all of them. The profile covers 90,000 to 95,000 clones, with 83% appearing a single time and under 8% taken by the ten largest. The V gene lost 5 bases and the J gene lost 4 bases, with 11 bases spanning the gap. CDR1 PRHDT and CDR2 FYEKMQ come from the germline V gene (reference sequence). This CDR3 has 13 residues. This clone was picked up one time. Its target is unknown.

The material was PBMCs, obtained from a glioma patient treated with radiotherapy, temozolomide or both. This sequence originates from a woman in her 50s with glioma. The chain employs TRBV13 and TRBJ1-2; D may be TRBD1 (5 bases). Here the CDR3 DNA reads TGTGCCAGCAGCCTGGGGCAGAGCTATGGCTACACCTTC. Its protein product is CASSLGQSYGYTF.